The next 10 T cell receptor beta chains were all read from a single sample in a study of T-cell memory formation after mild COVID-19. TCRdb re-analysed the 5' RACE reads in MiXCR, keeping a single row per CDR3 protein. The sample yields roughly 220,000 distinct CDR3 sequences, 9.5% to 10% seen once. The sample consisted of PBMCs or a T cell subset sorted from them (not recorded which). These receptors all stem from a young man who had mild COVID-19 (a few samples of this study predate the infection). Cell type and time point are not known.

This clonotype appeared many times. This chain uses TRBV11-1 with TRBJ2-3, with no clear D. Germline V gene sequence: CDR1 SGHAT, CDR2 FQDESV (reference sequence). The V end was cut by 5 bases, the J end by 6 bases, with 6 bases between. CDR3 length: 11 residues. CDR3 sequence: CASSGRDTQYF. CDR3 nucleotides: TGTGCCAGCAGCGGAAGGGATACGCAGTATTTT.

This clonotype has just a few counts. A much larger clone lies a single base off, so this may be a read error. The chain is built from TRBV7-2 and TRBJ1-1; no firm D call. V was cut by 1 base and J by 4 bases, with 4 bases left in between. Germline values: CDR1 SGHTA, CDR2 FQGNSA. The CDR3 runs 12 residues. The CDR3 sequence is CASSLEATEAFF. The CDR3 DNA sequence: TGTGCCAGCAGCTTAGAGGCCACTGAAGCTTTCTTT.

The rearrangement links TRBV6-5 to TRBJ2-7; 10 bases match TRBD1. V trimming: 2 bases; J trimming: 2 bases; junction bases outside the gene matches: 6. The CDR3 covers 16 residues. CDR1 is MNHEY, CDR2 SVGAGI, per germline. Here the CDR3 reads CASSYARDRGTYEQYV. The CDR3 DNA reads TGTGCCAGCAGTTACGCCAGGGACAGGGGCACCTACGAGCAGTACGTC.

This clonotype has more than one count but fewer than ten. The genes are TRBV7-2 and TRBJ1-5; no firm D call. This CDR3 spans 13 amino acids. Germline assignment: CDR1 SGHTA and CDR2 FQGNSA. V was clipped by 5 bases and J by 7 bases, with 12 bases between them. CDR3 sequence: CASSLTDLQPQHF. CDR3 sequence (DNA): TGTGCCAGCAGCCTTACAGATTTACAGCCCCAGCATTTT. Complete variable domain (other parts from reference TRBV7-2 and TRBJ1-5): GAGVSQSPSNKVTEKGKDVELRCDPISGHTALYWYRQSLGQGLEFLIYFQGNSAPDKSGLPSDRFSAERTGGSVSTLTIQRTQQEDSAVYLCASSLTDLQPQHFGDGTRLSIL.

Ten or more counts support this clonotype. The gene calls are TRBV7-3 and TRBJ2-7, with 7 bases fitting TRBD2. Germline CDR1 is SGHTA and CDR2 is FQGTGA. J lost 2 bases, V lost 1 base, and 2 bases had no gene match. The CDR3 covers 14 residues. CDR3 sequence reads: CASSLMGGTYEQYF. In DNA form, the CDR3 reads TGTGCCAGCAGCTTAATGGGGGGGACCTACGAGCAGTACTTC.

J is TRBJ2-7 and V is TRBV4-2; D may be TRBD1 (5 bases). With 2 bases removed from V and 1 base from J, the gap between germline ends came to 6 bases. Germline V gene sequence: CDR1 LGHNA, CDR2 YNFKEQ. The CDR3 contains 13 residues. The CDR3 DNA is TGTGCCAGCAGCCAAAGGGGATCCTACGAGCAGTACTTC. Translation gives CASSQRGSYEQYF.

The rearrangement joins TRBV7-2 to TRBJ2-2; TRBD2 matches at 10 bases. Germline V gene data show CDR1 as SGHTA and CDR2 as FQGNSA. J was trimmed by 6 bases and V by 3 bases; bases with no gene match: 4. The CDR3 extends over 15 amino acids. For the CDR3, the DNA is TGTGCCAGCAGCTTGAGCGGGGGGGCCCCCGGGGAGCTGTTTTTT. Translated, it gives CASSLSGGAPGELFF.

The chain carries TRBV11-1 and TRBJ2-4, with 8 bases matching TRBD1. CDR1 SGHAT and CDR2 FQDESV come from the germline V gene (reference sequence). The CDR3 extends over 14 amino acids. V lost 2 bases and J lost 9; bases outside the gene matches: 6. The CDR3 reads CASSLRQGISIQYF. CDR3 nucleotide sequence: TGTGCCAGCAGCTTAAGACAGGGGATTAGCATTCAGTACTTC. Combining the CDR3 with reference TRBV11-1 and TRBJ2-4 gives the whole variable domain EAEVAQSPRYKITEKSQAVAFWCDPISGHATLYWYRQILGQGPELLVQFQDESVVDDSQLPKDRFSAERLKGVDSTLKIQPAELGDSAMYLCASSLRQGISIQYFGAGTRLSVL.

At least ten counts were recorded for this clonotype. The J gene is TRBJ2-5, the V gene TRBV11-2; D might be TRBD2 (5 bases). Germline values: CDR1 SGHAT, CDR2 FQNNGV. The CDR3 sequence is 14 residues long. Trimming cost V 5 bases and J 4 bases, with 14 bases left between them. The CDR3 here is CASSTPRVSETQYF. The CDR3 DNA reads TGTGCCAGCAGCACTCCGCGGGTTTCAGAGACCCAGTACTTC.

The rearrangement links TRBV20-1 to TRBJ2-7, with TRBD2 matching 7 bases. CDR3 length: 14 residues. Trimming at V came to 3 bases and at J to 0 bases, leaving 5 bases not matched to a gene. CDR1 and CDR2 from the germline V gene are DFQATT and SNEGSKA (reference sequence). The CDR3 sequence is CSARLGGTSYEQYV. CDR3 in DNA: TGCAGTGCTAGGTTGGGGGGGACCTCCTACGAGCAGTACGTC.